The table lists the clone carrying this T cell receptor beta chain with many counts. The data are from a study of tumor-infiltrating lymphocytes in primary liver carcinoma. Germline DNA was also extracted, and blood RNA derived from unsorted whole blood. TCR beta cDNA was reverse-transcribed from around 0.55 ug of total RNA. The reaction used a constant-region primer and ProtoScript II reverse transcriptase. It was through three nested multiplex PCR rounds of slightly modified ARM-PCR that TCR beta libraries arose. Two initial PCR rounds of roughly 10 cycles each paired TRBV1-TRBV30 forward primers with a C-beta reverse primer. In TCRdb, the multiplex PCR reads were re-called with MiXCR into one record per CDR3 protein. The top ten clones hold roughly 9% of a sample with approximately 310,000 distinct CDR3 sequences, less than 75% of them seen once. CDR1 is SQVTM, CDR2 ANQGSEA, per germline. The CDR3 contains 15 residues. V gave up 4 bases and J gave up 2 bases; unmatched junction bases: 7.

This chain links TRBV29-1 with TRBJ2-2; TRBD1 aligns across 7 bases. Sequencing was carried out using peripheral blood. This receptor was obtained from a man between 35 and 55 years old with primary liver carcinoma and hepatitis B virus infection. The CDR3 here is CSVVTGTANTGELFF. The CDR3 DNA reads TGCAGCGTTGTAACCGGGACAGCCAACACCGGGGAGCTGTTTTTT.